The sequence of this T cell receptor beta chain was determined in a study of T cell repertoires in cytomegalovirus infection. Study-level information: Well-studied HLA-B-restricted epitopes and recently identified HLA-C-restricted epitopes of CMV were both used in the study. Public signatures in TCR beta pointed to CMV infection and matching HLA type. Points from the study as a whole: Frequencies of public TCR beta families were cumulated, and this identified carriers of CMV plus the relevant HLA. It was HLA-C-restricted CMV-specific TCR beta clonotypes that dominated the response ex vivo.

This CDR3 region has 14 residues. Germline CDR1 SEHNR, CDR2 FQNEAQ (reference sequence). Trimming removed 5 bases from V and 4 bases from J, with 12 bases in between. TCRdb fed the reads into MiXCR, producing one record per CDR3 protein. The data hold around 430,000 distinct CDR3 sequences, with roughly 42% observed a single time. Details on this clonotype: Its antigen remains unidentified.

Sequences were derived from cultured PBMCs, sampled from culture after CMV antigen stimulation. The sequence came from a human donor in good health (CMV status not recorded). Some clones in this sample may be carry-over from other donors' samples. V usage is TRBV7-9 and J usage is TRBJ2-1, with D perhaps matching TRBD1 or TRBD2 (5 bases each). The CDR3 loop is CASSPKGRYNEQFF. The DNA for the CDR3 is TGTGCCAGCAGCCCAAAGGGACGATACAATGAGCAGTTCTTC.